A selection of T cell receptor beta chains follows, all from one sample in a study of blood T cell repertoires in COVID-19. Profiled with immunoSEQ multiplex PCR; TCRdb holds only in-frame clones, not every one. The table has roughly 100,000 clones, approximately 88% seen once. Specimen: peripheral blood. The source is a human donor in a cohort sampled during active COVID-19. CDR3s include the opening cysteine and the closing phenylalanine or tryptophan. A D gene is named only where the DNA matches it firmly. Clone size is not always given. Where it is, it says once, few, many or a class for expanded clones.

clone_size | j_call | d_call | v_call | cdr3_aa | cdr3_nt
- | TRBJ2-2 | - | TRBV21-1 | CASTGWLAGGENTGELFF | TGTGCCAGTACTGGGTGGCTAGCGGGGGGCGAGAACACCGGGGAGCTGTTTTTT
- | TRBJ2-2 | TRBD2 | TRBV19 | CASSLTSGGYTGELFF | TGTGCCAGTAGCCTAACTAGCGGGGGGTACACCGGGGAGCTGTTTTTT
- | TRBJ1-2 | - | TRBV11-1 | CASSRTAMRGYTF | TGTGCCAGCAGCCGGACAGCAATGAGAGGCTACACCTTC
- | TRBJ2-3 | - | TRBV7-8 | CASSSVRTGTDTQYF | TGTGCCAGCAGCTCTGTCCGGACAGGCACAGATACGCAGTATTTT
- | TRBJ1-1 | - | TRBV10-1 | CATSTGNTEAFF | TGCGCCACCTCTACAGGGAACACTGAAGCTTTCTTT
- | TRBJ2-7 | TRBD1 | TRBV5-6 | CASRPTGTGVYEQYF | TGTGCCAGCAGACCTACCGGGACAGGGGTCTACGAGCAGTACTTC
once | TRBJ1-2 | - | TRBV30 | CAWSVLKVPNYGYTF | TGTGCCTGGAGTGTACTAAAGGTCCCAAACTATGGCTACACCTTC
once | TRBJ1-5 | - | TRBV5-6 | CASSSQGPNQPQHF | TGTGCCAGCAGCTCTCAGGGGCCCAATCAGCCCCAGCATTTT
- | TRBJ1-6 | - | TRBV6-6 | CASSSRTLPISSPLHF | TGTGCCAGCAGTTCCCGGACACTTCCGATTAGTTCACCCCTCCACTTT
- | TRBJ2-1 | TRBD2 | TRBV6-4 | CASSPRLAGGPREQFF | TGTGCCAGCAGTCCTAGACTAGCGGGGGGGCCTCGGGAGCAGTTCTTC
- | TRBJ1-1 | TRBD1 | TRBV9 | CASSDRDRGWVTEAFF | TGTGCCAGCAGCGACCGGGACAGGGGTTGGGTCACTGAAGCTTTCTTT
- | TRBJ2-7 | - | TRBV5-1 | CASSLGGDPYEQQYF | TGCGCCAGCAGCTTGGGCGGGGATCCTTACGAGCAGCAGTACTTC
- | TRBJ1-1 | TRBD1 | TRBV11-2 | CASSSGTGNTEAFF | TGTGCCAGCAGCTCCGGGACAGGGAACACTGAAGCTTTCTTT
- | TRBJ2-1 | - | TRBV2 | CASRLAENEQFF | TGTGCCAGCAGGCTAGCAGAGAATGAGCAGTTCTTC
- | TRBJ1-6 | TRBD1 | TRBV2 | CARSDRGSNSPLHF | TGTGCCAGATCAGACAGGGGATCGAATTCACCCCTCCACTTT
- | TRBJ1-1 | TRBD1 | TRBV11-1 | CASSLAFRGLGEAFF | TGTGCCAGCAGCTTAGCGTTCAGGGGGCTTGGTGAAGCTTTCTTT
- | TRBJ2-7 | - | TRBV11-3 | CASSLDQGSYEQYF | TGTGCCAGCAGCTTAGATCAGGGTTCCTACGAGCAGTACTTC
- | TRBJ2-5 | - | TRBV21-1 | CASSNHPTGGGTSQYF | TGTGCCAGCAGCAATCACCCGACAGGGGGCGGCACGTCCCAGTACTTC
once | TRBJ2-4 | - | TRBV11-3 | CASSLVSLGHMDIQYF | TGTGCCAGCAGCTTAGTTTCTCTTGGACATATGGACATTCAGTACTTC
once | TRBJ1-1 | - | TRBV5-5 | CASSPTPEEVTEAFF | TGTGCCAGCAGCCCGACCCCTGAGGAGGTCACTGAAGCTTTCTTT
- | TRBJ2-5 | TRBD1 | TRBV19 | CASSNPGQGKETQYF | TGTGCCAGTAGTAATCCCGGACAGGGAAAAGAGACCCAGTACTTC
- | TRBJ2-1 | - | TRBV21-1 | CASSKGDSGTSSYNEQFF | TGTGCCAGCAGCAAAGGAGATAGCGGTACCAGCTCCTACAATGAGCAGTTCTTC
- | TRBJ2-1 | - | TRBV9 | CASSAGLTPYNEQFF | TGTGCCAGCAGCGCCGGACTCACCCCCTACAATGAGCAGTTCTTC
- | TRBJ1-5 | TRBD1 | TRBV7-6 | CASSMGTVYSNQPQHF | TGTGCCAGCAGCATGGGGACAGTATATAGCAATCAGCCCCAGCATTTT
- | TRBJ2-2 | TRBD2 | TRBV7-6 | CASSPSGGADTGELFF | TGTGCCAGCAGCCCCAGCGGGGGGGCGGACACCGGGGAGCTGTTTTTT
- | TRBJ2-3 | - | TRBV5-1 | CASSLGSGAADTQYF | TGCGCCAGCAGCTTGGGTTCTGGAGCGGCAGATACGCAGTATTTT
- | TRBJ2-7 | TRBD1 | TRBV29-1 | CSVGRDSAYEQYF | TGCAGCGTGGGACGGGACAGTGCCTACGAGCAGTACTTC